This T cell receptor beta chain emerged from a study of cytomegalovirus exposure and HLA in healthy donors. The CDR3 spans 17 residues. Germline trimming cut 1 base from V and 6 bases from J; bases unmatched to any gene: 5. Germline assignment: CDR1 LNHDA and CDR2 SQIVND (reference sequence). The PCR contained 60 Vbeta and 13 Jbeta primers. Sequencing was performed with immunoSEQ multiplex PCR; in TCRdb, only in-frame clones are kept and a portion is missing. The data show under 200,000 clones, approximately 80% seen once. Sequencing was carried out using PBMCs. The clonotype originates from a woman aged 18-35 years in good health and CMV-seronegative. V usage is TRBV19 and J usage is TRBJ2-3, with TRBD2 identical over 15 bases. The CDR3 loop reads CASSIVEGLAGGDTQYF. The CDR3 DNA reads TGTGCCAGTAGTATAGTTGAGGGACTAGCGGGAGGCGATACGCAGTATTTT.